The text below deals with one T cell receptor beta chain. The antigen is not known. The sample belongs to a study of radiotherapy plus CTLA-4 blockade in lung cancer. Across the study: Among enrolled patients, roughly 20% responded and roughly 31% achieved disease control. Study-level results: The authors reported that early blood T cell clone dynamics, with interferon-beta, best predicted response. Some TCR clones had been derived from tumors. These clones expanded in peripheral blood after radiotherapy plus ipilimumab.

Generated by immunoSEQ multiplex PCR, the TCRdb table keeps only in-frame clones and is missing some. Of 40,000 to 55,000 clones listed, approximately 77% are singletons. Those with chemo-refractory metastatic non-small-cell lung cancer were treated with focal radiation combined with CTLA-4 blockade using ipilimumab. The V gene's germline CDR1 is MDHEN and CDR2 SYDVKM. V was cut by 8 bases and J by 6 bases, with 17 bases left in between. This CDR3 contains 13 residues. The J gene is TRBJ2-7, the V gene TRBV28; no clear D gene. This specimen was peripheral blood, taken from a patient treated with radiotherapy plus ipilimumab. This TCR was sampled from a human donor with non-small cell lung cancer whose response to radiotherapy plus ipilimumab could not be evaluated. CDR3 in DNA: TGTGCCAGCTCCTTATCGCGAAGCTTCGAGCAGTACTTC. Its translation: CASSLSRSFEQYF.